A single sample gave rise to the 21 T cell receptor beta chains below, sequenced in a study of tumor and adjacent non-tumor tissue in lung cancer. RNA was extracted from bulk tissue without any cell sorting. TCRbeta libraries were built with three rounds of nested PCR, modified from ARM-PCR. TCRdb re-analysed the multiplex PCR reads in MiXCR, keeping a single row per CDR3 protein. This sample has around 140,000 distinct CDR3 sequences, with approximately 72% found just once. The specimen sequenced was lung tumor tissue. The receptors were sampled from a man in his 60s with small cell lung cancer.

Of note for this clonotype: A single base separates this from a much larger clone, so it may be a read error. This chain links TRBV6-6 with TRBJ2-3, with TRBD1 identical over 7 bases. The length of the CDR3 is 14 residues. The junction had 11 bases not matched to a gene; V was cut back by 10 bases and J by 4 bases. Per germline, CDR1 MNHNY and CDR2 SVGAGI (reference sequence). CDR3 sequence: CAIRRRQGADTQYF. The CDR3 nucleotides are TGTGCCATCAGACGCCGCCAGGGGGCAGATACGCAGTATTTT.

On this clonotype itself: The junction departs from germline at one end; a sequencing error may be responsible. CDR3 in DNA: TGTACCAGCAGGAAGGGGACCTATTCCGCCTCCTACAATGAGCAGTTCTTC. Translated, it gives CTSRKGTYSASYNEQFF. This chain uses TRBV6-1 with TRBJ2-1, with D perhaps being TRBD1 or TRBD2 (5 bases each). CDR1 and CDR2 from the germline V gene are MNHNS and SASEGT. The length of the CDR3 is 17 residues.

Note on this clonotype: A much larger clone differs by one base, so this may be a read error. The chain is built from TRBV6-5 and TRBJ2-1; D call uncertain. Trimming left V 1 base short and J 10 bases short, with 5 bases between. Germline V gene data show CDR1 as MNHEY and CDR2 as SVGAGI. The CDR3 runs to 11 residues. DNA of the CDR3: TGTGCCAGCAGTTACTTCAAGGAGCAGTTCTTC. It yields the protein CASSYFKEQFF.

In this sample, this clonotype turned up many times. V and J are TRBV4-1 and TRBJ1-1, with TRBD1 matching over 8 bases. The CDR3 covers 11 residues. Germline lookup yields CDR1 MGHRA and CDR2 YSYEKL. The trim removed 8 bases at V and 6 bases at J, leaving 2 bases unmatched. The CDR3 is CASRQGSEAFF. CDR3 DNA: TGCGCCAGCCGACAGGGGTCTGAAGCTTTCTTT.

As to this clonotype: A junction end diverges from the germline sequence, so it may reflect a read error. The rearrangement links TRBV20-1 to TRBJ2-1; D gene ambiguous. Germline V lookup: CDR1 DFQATT, CDR2 SNEGSKA (reference sequence). This CDR3 has 16 residues. CDR3 bases: TGCAGTGCTAGAGATATCAGGCCTAGTTCCTACAATGAGCATTTCTTC. Translating it yields CSARDIRPSSYNEHFF.

At least ten counts were recorded for this clonotype. The rearrangement links TRBV6-1 to TRBJ2-6; the match to TRBD1 covers 8 bases. Germline V gene lookup returns CDR1 MNHNS and CDR2 SASEGT. The V gene end was trimmed by 6 bases and the J gene end by 4 bases; junction bases not matched to a gene: 14. This CDR3 region has 18 residues. The chain's CDR3 is CASSFPGQALSGANVLTF. The CDR3 DNA reads as TGTGCCAGCAGCTTTCCGGGACAGGCGCTGAGCGGGGCCAACGTCCTGACTTTC.

The count of this clonotype is one. Since a much larger clone is just one base distant, this may be a read error. The chain links TRBV6-5 to TRBJ1-2, with D perhaps matching TRBD1 (6 bases). The CDR3 length is 13 residues. V was shortened by 7 bases and J by 7 bases, with 16 bases between the two germline ends. The germline gives CDR1 MNHEY, CDR2 SVGAGI. CDR3 bases: TGTGCCAGCAACGACTTAACAGGGATTGGCTACACCTTC. Encoded protein: CASNDLTGIGYTF.

The table lists this clonotype with a few counts. This clone may be a read error of a much larger clone one base away. This likely comes from a read error, as the CDR3 has no conserved phenylalanine or tryptophan at its end. The rearrangement links TRBV20-1 to TRBJ1-5; the D gene is possibly TRBD1 (5 bases). Germline CDR1 DFQATT, CDR2 SNEGSKA (reference sequence). V was pared by 1 base and J by 8 bases, with 9 bases between. The CDR3 is 12 amino acids. CDR3 bases: TGCAGTGCTAGAGTCGGGGACGAGCCCCAGCATTAT. This codes for CSARVGDEPQHY.

The sample holds one count of this clonotype. V is TRBV29-1 and J is TRBJ1-3; D call uncertain. CDR3 length: 13 amino acids. Germline values: CDR1 SQVTM, CDR2 ANQGSEA. This CDR3 is CNVRYGVGNTIYF. Written as DNA, the CDR3 is TGCAACGTCCGTTACGGGGTTGGAAACACCATATATTTT.

The chain joins TRBV20-1 to TRBJ2-1; 8 positions match TRBD2. CDR1 and CDR2 from the germline V gene are DFQATT and SNEGSKA (reference sequence). The CDR3 is made up of 13 amino acids. V lost 7 bases and J lost 8; bases outside the gene matches: 10. For the CDR3, the DNA is TGCAGTGGGCTCCGCGGGAGGCTTGATGAGCAGTTCTTC. This encodes CSGLRGRLDEQFF.

The chain recombines TRBV29-1 with TRBJ2-1; D uncertain. This CDR3 spans 15 amino acids. Trimming stripped 3 bases from V and 7 bases from J, with 19 bases between. Germline CDR1 and CDR2: SQVTM and ANQGSEA. CDR3 sequence reads: CSVETTSHSRNEQFF. CDR3 DNA sequence: TGCAGCGTTGAGACGACCTCTCACTCCAGGAATGAGCAGTTCTTC.

A remark on this clonotype: Sequence at one end of the junction differs from germline and may be a read error. The chain is built from TRBV20-1 and TRBJ2-3; 9 bases are a match to TRBD2. The CDR3 covers 14 residues. Germline V gene data show CDR1 as DFQATT and CDR2 as SNEGSKA (reference sequence). Here the CDR3 reads CSTTGGLALDTQYF. CDR3 sequence (DNA): TGCAGTACTACCGGTGGACTAGCGTTGGATACGCAATATTTT.

Notes on this clonotype: Just one base apart from a much larger clone, this may be a read error. V usage is TRBV20-1 and J usage is TRBJ1-5, with TRBD1 identical over 7 bases. Germline V CDR1 and CDR2: DFQATT, SNEGSKA (reference sequence). This CDR3 region has 13 residues. The CDR3 DNA reads TGCAGTGCGCACAGGGGTGCAGATCATCCCCAGCATTTT. Amino acids: CSAHRGADHPQHF.

J is TRBJ2-7 and V is TRBV20-1; D could derive from TRBD1 or TRBD2 (5 bases each). The CDR3 sequence is 12 residues long. V lost 6 bases and J lost 12, with 21 bases in between. The germline CDR1 and CDR2 sequences are DFQATT and SNEGSKA (reference sequence). The CDR3 loop is CSAWQGQDEGYF. The CDR3 DNA follows: TGCAGTGCGTGGCAGGGTCAAGACGAGGGGTACTTC.

With respect to this clonotype: The CDR3 does not close with the conserved phenylalanine or tryptophan, likely indicating a read error. The chain uses TRBV11-2 and TRBJ2-7; TRBD2 might be the D (5 bases). This CDR3 region has 13 residues. The V gene lost 6 bases and the J gene lost 2 bases, with 11 bases spanning the gap. CDR1 SGHAT and CDR2 FQNNGV come from the germline V gene. The CDR3 region is CASSRTSPYEQYL. CDR3 sequence (DNA): TGTGCCAGCAGTCGCACTAGTCCCTACGAGCAGTACTTA.

The V call is TRBV29-1, the J call TRBJ2-5; D is unclear. Trimming stripped 4 bases from V and 5 bases from J, with 11 bases between. The germline V gene has CDR1 SQVTM and CDR2 ANQGSEA. This CDR3 is 12 amino acids long. This CDR3 is CSVGAGGETQYF. In nucleotides, the CDR3 is TGCAGCGTTGGGGCAGGTGGGGAGACCCAGTACTTC.

A word on this clonotype: An end of the junction does not agree with germline; a read error may underlie this. The rearrangement uses TRBV6-5 and TRBJ1-1; 7 bases align to TRBD1. Germline V lookup: CDR1 MNHEY, CDR2 SVGAGI. The CDR3 extends over 13 amino acids. CDR3 sequence reads: CACSFYRGTEAFF. DNA of the CDR3: TGTGCCTGCAGTTTCTACAGGGGCACTGAAGCTTTCTTT.

Turning to this clonotype: One junction end disagrees with the germline gene, perhaps due to a read error. The chain is built from TRBV24-1 and TRBJ2-3, with 8 bases fitting TRBD2. CDR1 KGHDR and CDR2 SFDVKD come from the germline V gene. The CDR3 extends over 17 amino acids. CDR3 region: CATSTSSWRTSTDTQYF. CDR3 sequence (DNA): TGTGCCACCAGTACGTCGTCTTGGCGGACTAGCACAGATACACAGTATTTT.

Regarding this clonotype: At one of its ends the junction is not consistent with the germline gene, which may arise from a read error. The rearrangement joins TRBV11-1 to TRBJ2-1, with a weak D call TRBD2 (6 bases). The V gene's germline CDR1 is SGHAT and CDR2 FQDESV (reference sequence). This CDR3 spans 13 amino acids. The CDR3 coding sequence is TGTGCCTGCAGCTCTACCACGCGGGGTGAGCAATTCTTC. Translated, it gives CACSSTTRGEQFF.

As to this clonotype: This could be a read error, since a much larger clone is one nucleotide away. The chain has TRBV6-1 and TRBJ2-2; no reliable D call. Trimming cost V 0 bases and J 3 bases, with 8 bases left between them. The CDR3 consists of 15 residues. Germline-derived CDR1 and CDR2 are MNHNS and SASEGT. The CDR3 nucleotides are TGTGCCAGCAGTGAAGCCAGAGTTCACACCGGGGAGCTGTTTTTT. This translates into CASSEARVHTGELFF.

The table lists this clonotype with a few counts. The chain links TRBV12-3 or TRBV12-4 to TRBJ1-5; D gene unclear. The CDR3 runs to 15 residues. Trimming removed 6 bases from V and 2 bases from J, with 14 bases in between. CDR3 bases: TGTGCCAGCAGCCCTACAAGCTCTCGCAATCAGCCCCAGCATTTT. It translates to CASSPTSSRNQPQHF.